This TCR beta chain came from a study of read filtering for tumor transcriptome and immune sequencing. The CDR3 is 15 residues long. V gave up 5 bases and J gave up 1 base; unmatched junction bases: 8. In germline, CDR1 is DFQATT, CDR2 SNEGSKA (reference sequence). This library used 300 to 450 ng RNA and molecular barcoded adaptors spanning alpha/delta and beta/gamma chains. TCRdb reanalysed the reads using MiXCR and keeps one entry per CDR3 protein. The data contain over 4,500 distinct CDR3 sequences, roughly 20% of them singletons. This clonotype came up many times. The sequencing sample was made of a population of CD138-negative cells sorted from bone marrow. The receptor comes from a donor aged 40 or older with multiple myeloma. This chain links TRBV20-1 with TRBJ2-3; 8 bases map to TRBD2. The CDR3: CSAPRPSGRTDTQYF. Written as DNA, the CDR3 is TGCAGTGCTCCAAGACCTAGCGGGCGCACAGATACGCAGTATTTT.